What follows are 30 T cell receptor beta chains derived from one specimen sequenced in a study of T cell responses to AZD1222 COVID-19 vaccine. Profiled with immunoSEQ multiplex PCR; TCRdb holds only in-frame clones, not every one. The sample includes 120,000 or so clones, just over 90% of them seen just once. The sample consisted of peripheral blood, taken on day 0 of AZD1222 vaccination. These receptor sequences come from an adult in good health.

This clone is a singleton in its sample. The CDR3 protein is CASSQDHRGNYGYTF. The CDR3 region has the DNA TGTGCCAGCAGCCAAGACCACAGGGGGAACTATGGCTACACCTTC. The V call is TRBV3-1 (or the pseudogene TRBV3-2), the J call TRBJ1-2; 8 bases line up with TRBD1. CDR3 size: 15 residues. J lost 2 bases, V lost 0 bases, and 2 bases had no gene match. The germline gives CDR1 LGHDT, CDR2 YNNKEL (reference sequence).

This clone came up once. Here the CDR3 DNA reads TGTGCCAGCAGTCGGGCCGGGGGGAGCAATCAGCCCCAGCATTTT. Translated: CASSRAGGSNQPQHF. The rearrangement uses TRBV6-2 or TRBV6-3 and TRBJ1-5; the D gene is possibly TRBD1 (5 bases). The CDR3 is 15 residues long. Trimming removed 5 bases from V and 1 base from J, with 12 bases in between. CDR1 is MNHEY, CDR2 SVGEGT, per germline.

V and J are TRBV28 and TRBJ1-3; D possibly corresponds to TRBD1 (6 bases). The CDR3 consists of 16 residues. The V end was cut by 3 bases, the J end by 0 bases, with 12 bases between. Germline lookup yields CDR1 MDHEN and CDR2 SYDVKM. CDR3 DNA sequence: TGTGCCAGCAGTTTGAGCGGACAGATCTCTGGAAACACCATATATTTT. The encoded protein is CASSLSGQISGNTIYF.

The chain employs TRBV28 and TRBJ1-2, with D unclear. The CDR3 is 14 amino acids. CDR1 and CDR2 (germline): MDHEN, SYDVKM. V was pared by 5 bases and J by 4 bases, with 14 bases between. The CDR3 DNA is TGTGCCAGCAGTACCTACGACACGGGCTATGGCTACACCTTC. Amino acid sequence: CASSTYDTGYGYTF.

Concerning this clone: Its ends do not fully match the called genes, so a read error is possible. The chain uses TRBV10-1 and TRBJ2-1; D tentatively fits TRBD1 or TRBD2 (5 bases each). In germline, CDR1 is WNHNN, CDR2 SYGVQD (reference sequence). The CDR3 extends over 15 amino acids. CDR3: CASSDPGTGYDEQFF. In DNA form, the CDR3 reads TGCGCCAGCAGTGACCCCGGGACGGGCTACGATGAGCAGTTCTTC.

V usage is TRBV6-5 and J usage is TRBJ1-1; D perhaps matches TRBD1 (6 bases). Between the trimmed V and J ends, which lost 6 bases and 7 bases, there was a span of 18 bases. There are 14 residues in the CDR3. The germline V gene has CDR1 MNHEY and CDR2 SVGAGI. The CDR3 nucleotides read TGTGCCAGCAGAATGACAGGCGGACTCTTTGAAGCTTTCTTT. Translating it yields CASRMTGGLFEAFF.

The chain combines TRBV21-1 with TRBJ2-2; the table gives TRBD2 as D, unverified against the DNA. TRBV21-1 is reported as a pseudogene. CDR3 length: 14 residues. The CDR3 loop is CASKRCFEHRGAVF. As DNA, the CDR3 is TGTGCCAGCAAAAGGTGCTTCGAACACCGGGGAGCTGTTTTT.

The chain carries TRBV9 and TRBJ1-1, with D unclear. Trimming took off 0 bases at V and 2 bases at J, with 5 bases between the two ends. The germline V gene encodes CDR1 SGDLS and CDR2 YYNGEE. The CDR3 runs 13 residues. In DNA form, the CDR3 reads TGTGCCAGCAGCGTAGCTACAAACACTGAAGCTTTCTTT. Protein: CASSVATNTEAFF.

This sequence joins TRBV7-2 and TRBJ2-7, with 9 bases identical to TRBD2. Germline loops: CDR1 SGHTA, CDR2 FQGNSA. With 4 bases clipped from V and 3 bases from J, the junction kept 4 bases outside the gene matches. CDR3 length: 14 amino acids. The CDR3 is CASSSSSGVYEQYF. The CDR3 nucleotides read TGTGCCAGCAGCTCCTCTAGCGGGGTCTACGAGCAGTACTTC.

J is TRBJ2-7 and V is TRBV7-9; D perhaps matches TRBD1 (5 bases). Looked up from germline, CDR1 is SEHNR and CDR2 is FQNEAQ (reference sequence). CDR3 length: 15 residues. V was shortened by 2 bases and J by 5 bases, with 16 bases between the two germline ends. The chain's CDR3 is CASSLIRQGTHEQYF. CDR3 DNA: TGTGCCAGCAGCTTAATCCGGCAGGGAACCCACGAGCAGTACTTC.

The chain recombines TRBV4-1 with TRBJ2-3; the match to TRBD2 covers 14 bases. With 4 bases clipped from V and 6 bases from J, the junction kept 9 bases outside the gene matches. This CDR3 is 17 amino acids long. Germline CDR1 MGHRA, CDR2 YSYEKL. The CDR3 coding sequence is TGCGCCAGCAGCCTACGGGGACTAGCGGGAGTACAGGATACGCAGTATTTT. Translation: CASSLRGLAGVQDTQYF.

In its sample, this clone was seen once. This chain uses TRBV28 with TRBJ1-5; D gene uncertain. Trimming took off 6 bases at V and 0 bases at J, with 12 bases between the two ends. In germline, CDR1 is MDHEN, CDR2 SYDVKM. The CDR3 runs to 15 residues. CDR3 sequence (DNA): TGTGCCAGCAGAGAAGGACGGAATAGCAATCAGCCCCAGCATTTT. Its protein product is CASREGRNSNQPQHF.

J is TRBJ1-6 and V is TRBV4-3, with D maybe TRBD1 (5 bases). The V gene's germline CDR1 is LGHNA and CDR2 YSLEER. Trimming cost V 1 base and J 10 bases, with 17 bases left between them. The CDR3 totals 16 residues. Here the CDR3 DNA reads TGCGCCAGCAGCCAAGGACGAGGGGCAGGAGGGTCACCCCTCCACTTT. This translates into CASSQGRGAGGSPLHF.

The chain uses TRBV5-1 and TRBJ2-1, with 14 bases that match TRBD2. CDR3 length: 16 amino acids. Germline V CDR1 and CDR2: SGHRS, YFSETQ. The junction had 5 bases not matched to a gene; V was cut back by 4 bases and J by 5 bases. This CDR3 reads CASSRGLAGADNEQFF. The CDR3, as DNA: TGCGCCAGCAGCAGGGGACTAGCGGGAGCTGACAATGAGCAGTTCTTC. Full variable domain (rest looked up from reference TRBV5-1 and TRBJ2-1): KAGVTQTPRYLIKTRGQQVTLSCSPISGHRSVSWYQQTPGQGLQFLFEYFSETQRNKGNFPGRFSGRQFSNSRSEMNVSTLELGDSALYLCASSRGLAGADNEQFFGPGTRLTVL.

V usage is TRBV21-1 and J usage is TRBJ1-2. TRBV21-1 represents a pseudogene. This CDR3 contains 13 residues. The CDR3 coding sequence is TGTGCCAGTTTCAGTCCTCGGGGCTATGGCTACACCTTC. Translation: CASFSPRGYGYTF.

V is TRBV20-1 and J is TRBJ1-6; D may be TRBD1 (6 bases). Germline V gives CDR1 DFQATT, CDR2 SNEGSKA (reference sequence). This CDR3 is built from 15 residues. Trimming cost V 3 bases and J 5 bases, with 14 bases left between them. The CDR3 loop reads CSASRQVMDNSPLHF. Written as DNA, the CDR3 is TGCAGTGCTAGTAGACAGGTGATGGATAATTCACCCCTCCACTTT.

The CDR3 protein is CASRGRGVDTQYF. For the CDR3, the DNA is TGTGCCAGCAGAGGGCGTGGGGTCGATACGCAGTATTTT. The V call is TRBV6-5, the J call TRBJ2-3; D remains ambiguous. V was trimmed by 6 bases and J by 6 bases, leaving 13 bases between them. Germline-derived CDR1 and CDR2 are MNHEY and SVGAGI. The CDR3 extends over 13 amino acids.

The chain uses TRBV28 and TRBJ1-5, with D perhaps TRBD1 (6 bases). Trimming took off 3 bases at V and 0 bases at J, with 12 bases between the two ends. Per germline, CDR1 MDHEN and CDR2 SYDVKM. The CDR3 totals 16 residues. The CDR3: CASSLPQGFSNQPQHF. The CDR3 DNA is TGTGCCAGCAGTTTGCCCCAGGGGTTTAGCAATCAGCCCCAGCATTTT.

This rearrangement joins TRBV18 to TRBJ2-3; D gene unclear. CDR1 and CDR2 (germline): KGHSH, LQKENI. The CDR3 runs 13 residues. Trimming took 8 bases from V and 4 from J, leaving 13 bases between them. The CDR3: CASAPPGADTQYF. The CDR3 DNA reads TGTGCCAGCGCCCCCCCAGGCGCAGATACGCAGTATTTT.

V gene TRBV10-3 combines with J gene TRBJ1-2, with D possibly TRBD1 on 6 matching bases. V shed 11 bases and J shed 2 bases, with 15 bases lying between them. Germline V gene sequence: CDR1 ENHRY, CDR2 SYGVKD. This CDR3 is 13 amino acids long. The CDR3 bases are TGTGCCGCAAGACAGGACTTGAACTATGGCTACACCTTC. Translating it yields CAARQDLNYGYTF.

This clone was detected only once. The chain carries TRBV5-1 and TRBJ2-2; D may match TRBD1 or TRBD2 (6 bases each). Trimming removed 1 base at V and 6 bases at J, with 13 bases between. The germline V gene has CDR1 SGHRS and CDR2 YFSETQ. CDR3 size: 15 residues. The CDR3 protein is CASSLIAGEAGELFF. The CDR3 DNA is TGCGCCAGCAGCTTGATCGCAGGGGAGGCCGGGGAGCTGTTTTTT.

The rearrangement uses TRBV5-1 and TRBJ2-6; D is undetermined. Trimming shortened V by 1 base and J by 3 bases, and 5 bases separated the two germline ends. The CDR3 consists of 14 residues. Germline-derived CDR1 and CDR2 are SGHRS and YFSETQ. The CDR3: CASSLMIGANVLTF. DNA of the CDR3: TGCGCCAGCAGCTTGATGATTGGGGCCAACGTCCTGACTTTC. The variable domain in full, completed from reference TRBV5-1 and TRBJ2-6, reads KAGVTQTPRYLIKTRGQQVTLSCSPISGHRSVSWYQQTPGQGLQFLFEYFSETQRNKGNFPGRFSGRQFSNSRSEMNVSTLELGDSALYLCASSLMIGANVLTFGAGSRLTVL.

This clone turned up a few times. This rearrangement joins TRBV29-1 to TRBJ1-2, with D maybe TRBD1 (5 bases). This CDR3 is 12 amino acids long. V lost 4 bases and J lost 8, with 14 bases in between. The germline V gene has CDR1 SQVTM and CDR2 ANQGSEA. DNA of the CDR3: TGCAGCGTTGCGGCACAGGCTGGAGGCTACACCTTC. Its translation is CSVAAQAGGYTF.

Here the CDR3 DNA reads TGTGCCAGCAGCCAGGACAGCTATGGCTACACCTTC. Protein sequence: CASSQDSYGYTF. V is TRBV3-1 (or the pseudogene TRBV3-2) and J is TRBJ1-2; D is possibly TRBD1 (6 bases). V was cut by 3 bases and J by 4 bases, with 6 bases left in between. The length of the CDR3 is 12 residues. CDR1 LGHDT and CDR2 YNNKEL come from the germline V gene (reference sequence).

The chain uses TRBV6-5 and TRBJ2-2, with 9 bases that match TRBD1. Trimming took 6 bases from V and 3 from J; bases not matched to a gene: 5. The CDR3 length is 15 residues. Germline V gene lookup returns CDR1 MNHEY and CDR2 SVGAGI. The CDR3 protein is CASRGWDRDTGELFF. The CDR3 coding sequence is TGTGCCAGCAGGGGGTGGGACAGGGACACCGGGGAGCTGTTTTTT.

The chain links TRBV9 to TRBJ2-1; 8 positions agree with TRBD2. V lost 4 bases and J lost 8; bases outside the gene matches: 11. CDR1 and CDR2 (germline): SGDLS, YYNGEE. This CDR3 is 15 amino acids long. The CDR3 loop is CASSPWVAGLDEQFF. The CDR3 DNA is TGTGCCAGCAGCCCCTGGGTAGCGGGATTGGATGAGCAGTTCTTC.

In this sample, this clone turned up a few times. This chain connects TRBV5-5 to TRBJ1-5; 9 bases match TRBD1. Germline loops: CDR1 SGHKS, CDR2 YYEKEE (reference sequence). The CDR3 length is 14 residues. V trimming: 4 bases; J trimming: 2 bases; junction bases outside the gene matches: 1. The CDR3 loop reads CASSRTGGNQPQHF. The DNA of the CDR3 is TGTGCCAGCAGCCGGACAGGGGGCAATCAGCCCCAGCATTTT.

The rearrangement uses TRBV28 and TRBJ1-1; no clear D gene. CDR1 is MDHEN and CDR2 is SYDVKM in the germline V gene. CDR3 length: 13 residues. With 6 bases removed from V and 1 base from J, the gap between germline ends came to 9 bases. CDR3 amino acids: CASRRYRNTEAFF. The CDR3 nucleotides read TGTGCCAGCAGGCGATATAGGAACACTGAAGCTTTCTTT.

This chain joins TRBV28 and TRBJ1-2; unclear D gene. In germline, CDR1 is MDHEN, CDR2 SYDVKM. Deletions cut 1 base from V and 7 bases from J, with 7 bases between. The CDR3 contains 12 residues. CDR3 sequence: CASSLLRSGYTF. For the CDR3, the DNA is TGTGCCAGCAGTTTATTAAGGTCTGGCTACACCTTC.

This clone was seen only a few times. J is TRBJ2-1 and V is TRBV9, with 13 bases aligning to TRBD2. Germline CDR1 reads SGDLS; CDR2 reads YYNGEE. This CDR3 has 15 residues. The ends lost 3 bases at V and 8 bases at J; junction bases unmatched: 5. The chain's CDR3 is CASSATSGRYHEQFF. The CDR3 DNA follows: TGTGCCAGCAGCGCGACTAGCGGGAGGTACCATGAGCAGTTCTTC.